A single sample gave rise to the 13 T cell receptor beta chains below, sequenced in a study of blood T cell repertoires in COVID-19. Method: immunoSEQ multiplex PCR; TCRdb's copy keeps in-frame clones and lacks some. The sample holds approximately 360,000 clones, 70% to 90% seen once. The sample consisted of peripheral blood. The source is a man aged 35 to 55 with acute or convalescent COVID-19.

The genes are TRBV27 and TRBJ2-1, with D perhaps TRBD2 (6 bases). The CDR3 has 14 amino acids. V lost 7 bases to trimming and J lost 8 bases, with 18 bases between them. In germline, CDR1 is MNHEY, CDR2 SMNVEV (reference sequence). The CDR3 DNA sequence: TGTGCCAGCATTCCTCGAAGCGGGTCCGATGAGCAGTTCTTC. This gives the protein CASIPRSGSDEQFF.

The chain uses TRBV7-8 and TRBJ2-3, with D possibly TRBD1 on 6 matching bases. The CDR3 has 16 residues. Germline lookup yields CDR1 SGHVS and CDR2 FQNEAQ. V shed 1 base and J shed 6 bases, with 17 bases lying between them. The CDR3 region is CASSLGTESLGDTQYF. CDR3 sequence (DNA): TGTGCCAGCAGCTTAGGGACAGAGAGTTTGGGTGATACGCAGTATTTT.

The chain carries TRBV6-5 and TRBJ2-5; TRBD2 matches at 7 bases. This CDR3 comprises 13 residues. V lost 6 bases to trimming and J lost 7 bases; unmatched junction nucleotides: 8. Germline loops: CDR1 MNHEY, CDR2 SVGAGI. CDR3 region: CASSWGGERTQYF. The CDR3 DNA reads TGTGCCAGCAGCTGGGGGGGGGAAAGGACCCAGTACTTC.

The table lists this clone with a few counts. The chain carries TRBV9 and TRBJ2-4; 9 nucleotides agree with TRBD1. The CDR3 contains 17 residues. With 0 bases clipped from V and 2 bases from J, the junction kept 6 bases outside the gene matches. Germline lookup yields CDR1 SGDLS and CDR2 YYNGEE. The CDR3 spells CASSVGGQGGSKNIQYF. DNA for the CDR3: TGTGCCAGCAGCGTAGGGGGACAGGGAGGGTCCAAAAACATTCAGTACTTC.

The rearrangement uses TRBV7-8 and TRBJ2-2, with D perhaps TRBD1 (6 bases). The germline V and J ends were trimmed by 5 bases and 6 bases, with 10 bases remaining between them. The CDR3 sequence is 13 residues long. Germline V gives CDR1 SGHVS, CDR2 FQNEAQ. CDR3 in DNA: TGTGCCAGCAGCCGAACAGGGTCCGGGGAGCTGTTTTTT. It specifies CASSRTGSGELFF.

V gene TRBV27 combines with J gene TRBJ1-1; D remains unclear. The CDR3 length is 13 residues. CDR1 and CDR2 from the germline V gene are MNHEY and SMNVEV (reference sequence). Trimming removed 5 bases at V and 0 bases at J, with 7 bases between. CDR3 sequence reads: CASSIQMNTEAFF. The CDR3 region has the DNA TGTGCCAGCAGTATACAGATGAACACTGAAGCTTTCTTT.

This clone was detected once. The CDR3 DNA is TGTGCCAGCAGCTTAGCCGGGGGGGGCTCCTACGAGCAGTACTTC. It translates to CASSLAGGGSYEQYF. This chain uses TRBV7-2 with TRBJ2-7; 8 bases line up with TRBD2. V shed 0 bases, J shed 0 bases, and the junction held 1 base outside the gene matches. CDR3 length: 15 amino acids. The germline CDR1 and CDR2 sequences are SGHTA and FQGNSA. The full variable domain, in which reference TRBV7-2 and TRBJ2-7 provide the parts outside the CDR3, is GAGVSQSPSNKVTEKGKDVELRCDPISGHTALYWYRQSLGQGLEFLIYFQGNSAPDKSGLPSDRFSAERTGGSVSTLTIQRTQQEDSAVYLCASSLAGGGSYEQYFGPGTRLTVT.

J is TRBJ1-2 and V is TRBV29-1; 8 bases are a match to TRBD1. Germline V gives CDR1 SQVTM, CDR2 ANQGSEA. The CDR3 is 14 residues long. J lost 0 bases, V lost 2 bases, and 2 bases had no gene match. CDR3 bases: TGCAGCGTTGAACAGGGGGCTTCTAACTATGGCTACACCTTC. This codes for CSVEQGASNYGYTF.

V gene TRBV11-3 combines with J gene TRBJ2-2; TRBD2 agrees at 16 bases. Losses at the gene ends were 5 bases for V and 5 bases for J; bases not matched to a gene: 8. This CDR3 is 18 amino acids long. CDR1 is SGHNT, CDR2 YENEEA, per germline. The CDR3 coding sequence is TGTGCCAGCAGCCAGGGACTAGCGGGAGGGCCTCGGACCGGGGAGCTGTTTTTT. Protein sequence: CASSQGLAGGPRTGELFF.

This rearrangement joins TRBV10-1 to TRBJ2-1; D gene ambiguous. The germline gives CDR1 WNHNN, CDR2 SYGVQD (reference sequence). The germline V and J ends were trimmed by 5 bases and 3 bases, with 8 bases remaining between them. The CDR3 loop spans 13 amino acids. CDR3 loop: CASSTTDYNEQFF. CDR3 sequence (DNA): TGCGCCAGCAGTACAACAGACTACAATGAGCAGTTCTTC.

The chain uses TRBV18 and TRBJ1-3; 10 bases are a match to TRBD1. V lost 4 bases to trimming and J lost 6 bases; unmatched junction nucleotides: 6. Germline V CDR1 and CDR2: KGHSH, LQKENI. The CDR3 spans 15 residues. The CDR3 DNA reads as TGTGCCAGCTCACAGGAGACAGGGGGCGAAAACACCATATATTTT. It translates to CASSQETGGENTIYF.

The chain is built from TRBV12-3 or TRBV12-4 and TRBJ1-5, with 11 bases fitting TRBD1. V dropped 4 bases and J dropped 7; count of bases not matched to a gene: 0. The CDR3 is 13 residues long. CDR3 coding DNA: TGTGCCAGCAGTTGGGACAGGGGGCAGCCCCAGCATTTT. Its translation: CASSWDRGQPQHF.

The rearrangement uses TRBV30 and TRBJ2-2, with 8 bases that match TRBD1. V lost 4 bases and J lost 8; bases outside the gene matches: 3. The CDR3 contains 12 residues. Germline values: CDR1 GTSNPN, CDR2 SVGIG (reference sequence). CDR3 protein: CAWNQGAGELFF. The CDR3 DNA is TGTGCCTGGAACCAGGGGGCGGGGGAGCTGTTTTTT.